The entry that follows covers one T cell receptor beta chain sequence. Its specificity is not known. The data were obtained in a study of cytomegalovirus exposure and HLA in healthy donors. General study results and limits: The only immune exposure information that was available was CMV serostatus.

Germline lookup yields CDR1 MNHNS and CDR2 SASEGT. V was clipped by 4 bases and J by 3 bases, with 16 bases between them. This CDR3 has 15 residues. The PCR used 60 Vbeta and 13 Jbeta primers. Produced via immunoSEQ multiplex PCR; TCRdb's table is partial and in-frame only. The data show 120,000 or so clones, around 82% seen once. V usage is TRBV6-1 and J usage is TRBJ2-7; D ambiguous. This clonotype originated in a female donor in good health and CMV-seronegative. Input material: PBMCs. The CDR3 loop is CASSGRLQTGYEQYF. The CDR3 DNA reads TGTGCCAGCAGTGGACGGCTCCAGACGGGCTACGAGCAGTACTTC.